This TCR beta chain originates from a study of cytomegalovirus exposure and HLA in healthy donors. Notes on this clone: Antigen unknown.

Findings of the study overall: A later analysis found TCR association rates differed by HLA locus, highest for DRB1 and lowest for HLA-C. An apparent linkage of common viral pathogens to several of the most significant clusters emerged in a later analysis.

With 60 Vbeta and 13 Jbeta primers, the PCR was carried out. Data came from immunoSEQ multiplex PCR; TCRdb stores just in-frame clones and leaves some out. The sample holds 100,000 to 150,000 clones, 70% to 75% seen once. The source material was PBMCs. The receptor's source is a male donor in good health and CMV-seronegative.

The CDR3 sequence: CASSLTGGIDTQYF. For the CDR3, the DNA is TGTGCCAGCAGCTTAACCGGGGGGATAGATACGCAGTATTTT. The rearrangement links TRBV7-2 to TRBJ2-3; TRBD2 agrees at 7 bases. The V and J ends lost 2 bases and 5 bases, in that order; junction bases with no gene match: 4. The CDR3 totals 14 residues. Germline V CDR1 and CDR2: SGHTA, FQGNSA.